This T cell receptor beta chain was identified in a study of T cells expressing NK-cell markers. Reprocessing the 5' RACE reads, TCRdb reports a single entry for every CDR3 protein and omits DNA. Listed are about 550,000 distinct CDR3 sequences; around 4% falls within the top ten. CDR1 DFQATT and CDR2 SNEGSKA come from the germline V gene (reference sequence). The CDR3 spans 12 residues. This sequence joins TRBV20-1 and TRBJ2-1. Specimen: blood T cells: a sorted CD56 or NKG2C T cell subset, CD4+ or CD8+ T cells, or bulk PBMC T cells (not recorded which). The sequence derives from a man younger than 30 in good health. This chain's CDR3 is CSANRVGNEQFF.